A few counts support the clone carrying this T cell receptor beta chain. These data are taken from a study of CD8 T cells in Susac syndrome. Random hexamers primed reverse transcription of roughly 0.45 to 1 ug RNA. TCRdb ran MiXCR on the immunoSEQ multiplex PCR reads and lists one entry per CDR3 protein. Seen here are under 90,000 distinct CDR3 sequences, 93% observed once, and the top ten hold about 0.52%. CDR1 SGDLS and CDR2 YYNGEE come from the germline V gene. With 0 bases removed from V and 1 base from J, the gap between germline ends came to 10 bases. This CDR3 contains 15 residues. The sequencing sample was made of CD4+ T cells from PBMCs. This chain uses TRBV9 with TRBJ1-1; perhaps TRBD1 as D (5 bases). The source is a human donor with Susac syndrome. The CDR3 is CASSVEGRRNTEAFF. As DNA, the CDR3 is TGTGCCAGCAGCGTAGAGGGGAGAAGGAACACTGAAGCTTTCTTT.